This T cell receptor (beta chain) was captured in a study of blood T cell repertoires in COVID-19. Study summary: Sources were T cells, B-cell-depleted T cells, or PBMCs; the material itself was cDNA or gDNA.

Germline CDR1 MNHEY, CDR2 SVGAGI. The CDR3 is 13 amino acids. The junction had 4 bases not matched to a gene; V was cut back by 6 bases and J by 2 bases. Source study methods: Amplification of reference gene primers was used by the study to estimate nucleated cell counts. The protocol was immunoSEQ multiplex PCR, while the TCRdb copy is restricted to in-frame clones and leaves out a portion. That table gives V, J and clone size, and the DNA gave D and trimming. The sample holds a few hundred thousand clones, about 80% seen once. The sequenced sample consisted of peripheral blood. The chain recombines TRBV6-5 with TRBJ2-7; 7 bases align to TRBD2. The TCR originated in a woman younger than 45 who had recovered from COVID-19. The CDR3 spells CASRGAGTYEQYF. The CDR3 DNA reads as TGTGCCAGCAGAGGAGCGGGGACCTACGAGCAGTACTTC.